This TCR beta chain was profiled in a study of blood T cell repertoires in COVID-19. Turning to the study itself: The origin of the acute and convalescent COVID-19 samples was the United States, Italy and Spain. T cells, B-cell-depleted T cells, or PBMCs supplied cDNA or gDNA.

In this sample, this clone turned up once. Original processing methods: Amplifying reference gene primers gave estimates of nucleated cell counts. Method: immunoSEQ multiplex PCR; TCRdb's copy keeps in-frame clones and lacks some. V and J calls and clone size follow that table, whereas D and trimming were derived from the DNA. The sample holds under 300,000 clones, approximately 82% seen once. V trimming: 7 bases; J trimming: 5 bases; junction bases outside the gene matches: 14. This CDR3 comprises 15 residues. The V gene's germline CDR1 is ENHRY and CDR2 SYGVKD. This clonotype originated in a man older than 75 with acute or convalescent COVID-19. V gene TRBV10-3 combines with J gene TRBJ2-7; 7 bases are shared with TRBD1. Sequences were obtained from peripheral blood. CDR3: CAIKQTGAVGDEQYF. The CDR3 nucleotides read TGTGCCATCAAACAAACAGGGGCGGTCGGCGACGAGCAGTACTTC.